These T cell receptor beta chains were read from a single sample in a study of cytotoxic CD8 clonotypes in ibrutinib-treated CLL. The protocol was immunoSEQ multiplex PCR, while the TCRdb copy is restricted to in-frame clones and leaves out a portion. The sample lists 150,000 to 200,000 clones, about 88% occurring once. The starting material was PBMCs, obtained at disease progression, from a patient treated with ibrutinib. The source of these receptors is a human donor with chronic lymphocytic leukemia. Both conserved end residues are part of each CDR3. D genes are given only for firm matches. Only some rows state a clone size, as once, few, many or a class for expanded clones.

TRBV18	-	-	TRBJ1-5	CASSPLAVRGNQPQHF	TGTGCCAGCTCACCTTTGGCAGTAAGGGGCAATCAGCCCCAGCATTTT
TRBV7-9	-	-	TRBJ1-5	CASSLGRGPQNQPQHF	TGTGCCAGCAGCTTAGGCCGGGGACCTCAGAATCAGCCCCAGCATTTT
TRBV27	-	-	TRBJ2-1	CASTRKGGLQFF	TGTGCCAGCACAAGGAAAGGGGGTCTGCAGTTCTTC
TRBV11-2	TRBD1	-	TRBJ1-4	CASSLGYSDRENEKLFF	TGTGCCAGCAGCTTAGGTTATTCGGACAGGGAGAATGAAAAACTGTTTTTT
TRBV10-1	-	-	TRBJ1-4	CASSEDMAGSEKLFF	TGCGCCAGCAGTGAAGATATGGCAGGAAGTGAAAAACTGTTTTTT
TRBV15	-	-	TRBJ2-5	CATSSKAPFGLETQYF	TGTGCCACCAGCAGCAAGGCACCATTCGGGCTCGAGACCCAGTACTTC
TRBV7-9	-	-	TRBJ2-3	CASSPRGAGSGTDTQYF	TGTGCCAGCAGCCCCCGGGGTGCGGGATCCGGTACAGATACGCAGTATTTT
TRBV5-1	-	few	TRBJ2-5	CASSRTATQETQYF	TGCGCCAGCAGCCGGACAGCGACACAAGAGACCCAGTACTTC
TRBV5-1	-	many	TRBJ2-3	CASSLGDPSTDTQYF	TGCGCCAGCAGCTTGGGGGACCCTAGCACAGATACGCAGTATTTT
TRBV7-3	-	-	TRBJ2-3	CASSMGTDTQYF	TGTGCCAGCAGCATGGGGACAGATACGCAGTATTTT
TRBV18	-	-	TRBJ1-1	CASSILQGANTEAFF	TGTGCCAGCTCAATTCTACAGGGTGCGAACACTGAAGCTTTCTTT
TRBV7-3	-	-	TRBJ2-3	CASSSNRDIADTQYF	TGTGCCAGCAGCTCCAACAGAGACATCGCAGATACGCAGTATTTT
TRBV9	-	once	TRBJ1-3	CASSVNPGGNTIYF	TGTGCCAGCAGCGTCAACCCAGGGGGAAACACCATATATTTT
TRBV13	-	-	TRBJ2-1	CASSLSRAGYNEQFF	TGTGCCAGCAGCTTATCCAGGGCGGGGTACAATGAGCAGTTCTTC
TRBV5-1	-	-	TRBJ1-2	CASSPIGDLYGYTF	TGCGCCAGCAGCCCTATTGGAGATTTATATGGCTACACCTTC
TRBV19	-	-	TRBJ1-5	CASSFRRADQPQHF	TGTGCCAGTAGTTTCCGCAGGGCCGATCAGCCCCAGCATTTT
TRBV5-1	-	-	TRBJ2-7	CASSFIGTYEQYF	TGCGCCAGCAGCTTCATCGGCACCTACGAGCAGTACTTC
TRBV7-9	-	few	TRBJ2-5	CASGEGDTQYF	TGTGCCAGTGGGGAGGGGGACACCCAGTACTTC
TRBV27	-	-	TRBJ2-1	CASRSRTTEQFF	TGTGCCAGCAGAAGCAGAACGACTGAGCAGTTCTTC
TRBV5-1	TRBD2	-	TRBJ2-1	CASSFGGRGFNEQFF	TGCGCCAGCAGCTTTGGCGGGAGGGGCTTCAATGAGCAGTTCTTC
TRBV5-5	-	once	TRBJ1-2	CASSLVYGYTF	TGTGCCAGCAGCTTGGTCTATGGCTACACCTTC
TRBV19	-	-	TRBJ1-1	CASSMGVGTEAFF	TGTGCCAGTAGTATGGGGGTCGGGACTGAAGCTTTCTTT
TRBV5-1	-	-	TRBJ2-7	CASSLAWLRESSYEQYF	TGCGCCAGCAGCTTGGCCTGGTTGAGGGAGAGCTCCTACGAGCAGTACTTC
TRBV5-1	TRBD2	-	TRBJ2-3	CASSGGWTSGSSDTQYF	TGCGCCAGCAGCGGGGGATGGACTAGCGGGAGTTCAGATACGCAGTATTTT
TRBV2	TRBD1	-	TRBJ1-2	CASSRVPFTGDYGYTF	TGTGCCAGCAGTCGGGTTCCCTTTACAGGGGACTATGGCTACACCTTC
TRBV9	TRBD1	-	TRBJ1-2	CASSVSSYRGQDGYTF	TGTGCCAGCAGCGTAAGTTCGTACAGGGGGCAGGATGGCTACACCTTC
TRBV28	-	-	TRBJ1-3	CASSPTPGANKVSGNTIYF	TGTGCCAGCAGCCCAACCCCGGGAGCTAATAAAGTATCTGGAAACACCATATATTTT
TRBV15	-	-	TRBJ2-7	CATSRDTYEQYF	TGTGCCACCAGCAGAGACACTTACGAGCAGTACTTC
TRBV2	TRBD1	-	TRBJ1-2	CASSLRQGANGYTF	TGTGCCAGCAGCCTTAGACAGGGGGCGAATGGCTACACCTTC
TRBV9	-	-	TRBJ1-1	CASSVLRTAMNTEAFF	TGTGCCAGCAGCGTATTACGGACAGCTATGAACACTGAAGCTTTCTTT
TRBV21-1	-	-	TRBJ1-1	CASSGSSSTEAFF	TGTGCCAGCAGCGGGAGCAGTAGTACTGAAGCTTTCTTT
TRBV4-3	-	-	TRBJ2-1	CASSQDFVTSYNEQFF	TGCGCCAGCAGCCAAGATTTCGTCACCTCCTACAATGAGCAGTTCTTC
TRBV7-6	-	-	TRBJ1-3	CASSSHQVPLGNTIYF	TGTGCCAGCAGCTCTCACCAGGTACCACTTGGAAACACCATATATTTT
TRBV11-2	-	-	TRBJ2-1	CASSLDPVSSYNEQFF	TGTGCCAGCAGCTTAGATCCGGTAAGCTCCTACAATGAGCAGTTCTTC
TRBV10-3	TRBD1	-	TRBJ1-5	CAIKGQGNQPQHF	TGTGCCATCAAGGGACAGGGGAATCAGCCCCAGCATTTT
TRBV2	-	-	TRBJ1-4	CASRLKGSRDEKLFF	TGTGCCAGCAGACTCAAGGGATCCCGGGATGAAAAACTGTTTTTT
TRBV14	-	-	TRBJ1-4	CASSQDAGGSEKLFF	TGTGCCAGCAGCCAAGATGCGGGGGGCAGTGAAAAACTGTTTTTT
TRBV4-3	-	few	TRBJ2-5	CASSQETGWETQYF	TGCGCCAGCAGCCAGGAAACGGGTTGGGAGACCCAGTACTTC
TRBV7-9	-	-	TRBJ2-7	CASLVDGPASYEQYF	TGTGCCAGCCTAGTGGACGGACCCGCCTCCTACGAGCAGTACTTC
TRBV11-2	-	-	TRBJ2-7	CASSLTGPYEQYF	TGTGCCAGCAGCTTAACTGGGCCCTACGAGCAGTACTTC
TRBV28	-	-	TRBJ2-7	CASSFTSYEQYF	TGTGCCAGCAGTTTCACCTCCTACGAGCAGTACTTC
TRBV5-8	-	-	TRBJ2-7	CASSRDYGFDEQYF	TGTGCCAGCAGCCGTGACTACGGATTTGACGAGCAGTACTTC
TRBV6-1	TRBD2	-	TRBJ2-3	CASSPGLAGRDTQYF	TGTGCCAGCAGTCCGGGACTAGCGGGACGTGATACGCAGTATTTT
TRBV11-3	TRBD2	few	TRBJ2-1	CASSLLAGPYNEQFF	TGTGCCAGCAGCTTACTAGCGGGCCCCTACAATGAGCAGTTCTTC
TRBV5-4	-	-	TRBJ1-3	CASSLGAGGNTIYF	TGTGCCAGCAGCTTGGGGGCAGGGGGAAACACCATATATTTT
TRBV28	TRBD1	-	TRBJ1-5	CAVRYDRGSNQPQHF	TGTGCCGTTAGGTACGACAGGGGTAGCAATCAGCCCCAGCATTTT
TRBV7-9	-	-	TRBJ1-2	CASSLEGSHGYTF	TGTGCCAGCAGCTTAGAAGGTTCCCATGGCTACACCTTC
TRBV5-1	-	-	TRBJ1-5	CASSLTPLSNQPQHF	TGCGCCAGCAGCTTAACACCACTTAGCAATCAGCCCCAGCATTTT
TRBV30	-	-	TRBJ1-2	CAWSAQGITNSYGYTF	TGTGCCTGGAGTGCCCAAGGTATCACAAACAGTTATGGCTACACCTTC
TRBV13	TRBD2	-	TRBJ2-3	CASSPEGGSGAGVQYF	TGTGCCAGCAGCCCAGAGGGCGGGAGCGGTGCGGGGGTGCAGTATTTT
TRBV9	TRBD1	-	TRBJ2-7	CASSVDPGTGFDEQYF	TGTGCCAGCAGCGTTGACCCCGGGACAGGGTTCGACGAGCAGTACTTC
TRBV6-6	-	-	TRBJ2-2	CASSQDTPNTGELFF	TGTGCCAGCAGCCAAGACACGCCGAACACCGGGGAGCTGTTTTTT
TRBV5-1	-	-	TRBJ2-3	CASSLNGGAVDDTQYF	TGCGCCAGCAGCTTGAACGGGGGCGCGGTAGATGATACGCAGTATTTT
TRBV7-2	-	-	TRBJ1-5	CASSQGIQPQHF	TGTGCCAGCAGTCAGGGCATTCAGCCCCAGCATTTT
TRBV7-2	TRBD2	-	TRBJ2-7	CASTLGAGGPYEQYF	TGTGCCAGCACCCTCGGAGCGGGAGGGCCTTACGAGCAGTACTTC